The text below deals with one TCR beta chain. Its antigen remains unidentified. The data are from a study of T cell responses to AZD1222 COVID-19 vaccine. About the research overall: Combined were second doses at about 4 or about 12 weeks.

Notes on the study in general: The study found Spike-specific TCR breadth and depth rose after two AZD1222 doses. Variant regions that are unmutated are reportedly the target of nearly half of spike-specific TCRs. Females made up more of the donors, who were largely white British, and clonal diversity may have come out too low.

Assay: immunoSEQ multiplex PCR; the TCRdb copy retains only in-frame clones and omits some. The sample has about 160,000 clones; approximately 92% are singletons. The sequencing here drew on peripheral blood, taken on day 0 of AZD1222 vaccination. This receptor was obtained from an adult in good health.

The CDR3 spells CASSFYTGGAFF. The CDR3 nucleotides read TGTGCCAGCAGTTTTTACACGGGAGGAGCTTTCTTT. The J gene is TRBJ1-1, the V gene TRBV2; D is unresolved. The V end was cut by 5 bases, the J end by 10 bases, with 14 bases between. Germline V gene data show CDR1 as SNHLY and CDR2 as FYNNEI. The CDR3 spans 12 residues.